The next 19 T cell receptor beta chains were all read from a single sample in a study of T cell responses to AZD1222 COVID-19 vaccine. Only in-frame clones appear in the TCRdb table, and some are missing; sequencing was by immunoSEQ multiplex PCR. The sample lists some 130,000 clones, around 90% occurring once. The specimen was peripheral blood, collected on day 0 of AZD1222 vaccination. The receptor set was obtained from an adult in good health.

CDR3 DNA sequence: TGTGCCAGCAGCCAAGATTATAAGGGGGCTTATGGCTACACCTTC. Its translation is CASSQDYKGAYGYTF. The chain has TRBV4-2 and TRBJ1-2; 7 positions agree with TRBD1. The CDR3 runs 15 residues. Losses at the gene ends were 0 bases for V and 5 bases for J; bases not matched to a gene: 6. CDR1 is LGHNA and CDR2 is YNFKEQ in the germline V gene.

The rearrangement joins TRBV7-2 to TRBJ2-2; 11 nucleotides agree with TRBD2. This CDR3 region has 15 residues. The germline V gene encodes CDR1 SGHTA and CDR2 FQGNSA. The V segment lost 5 bases and the J segment 6 bases; nucleotides outside the gene matches: 5. The CDR3 coding sequence is TGTGCCAGCAGCCCGCCGGGACTAGCGGCCGGGGAGCTGTTTTTT. This sequence encodes CASSPPGLAAGELFF.

The chain uses TRBV4-1 and TRBJ1-2, with D hard to call. Between the trimmed V and J ends, which lost 1 base and 8 bases, there was a span of 8 bases. CDR1 and CDR2 from the germline V gene are MGHRA and YSYEKL. The CDR3 is 12 amino acids. DNA of the CDR3: TGCGCCAGCAGCCAAGGCATTCCCGGCTACACCTTC. As protein: CASSQGIPGYTF.

Concerning this clone itself: At one end, the junction sequence differs from germline, possibly due to a read error. V and J are TRBV28 and TRBJ1-1; D gene uncertain. Germline CDR1 MDHEN, CDR2 SYDVKM. The CDR3 has 12 residues. The CDR3 nucleotides are TGTGCCAGCAGTTTTGGGAGCGGTCGAGCTACGTTT. Its protein is CASSFGSGRATF.

The rearrangement joins TRBV28 to TRBJ2-5, with D perhaps being TRBD1 or TRBD2 (8 bases each). Trimming shortened V by 4 bases and J by 5 bases, and 23 bases separated the two germline ends. The V gene's germline CDR1 is MDHEN and CDR2 SYDVKM. The length of the CDR3 is 17 residues. The CDR3 is CASSSGTRTGSRETQYF. The DNA of the CDR3 is TGTGCCAGCAGTTCCGGGACTAGGACAGGGTCGCGGGAGACCCAGTACTTC.

There are a few counts of this clone. The V call is TRBV28, the J call TRBJ1-1; tentatively, D is TRBD1 (5 bases). This CDR3 is built from 19 residues. V was pared by 5 bases and J by 0 bases, with 25 bases between. The germline gives CDR1 MDHEN, CDR2 SYDVKM. The CDR3 sequence is CASSDSYRDVGGMNTEAFF. The CDR3 DNA reads as TGTGCCAGCAGTGACTCCTACCGGGACGTTGGGGGTATGAACACTGAAGCTTTCTTT. Full variable domain (rest looked up from reference TRBV28 and TRBJ1-1): DVKVTQSSRYLVKRTGEKVFLECVQDMDHENMFWYRQDPGLGLRLIYFSYDVKMKEKGDIPEGYSVSREKKERFSLILESASTNQTSMYLCASSDSYRDVGGMNTEAFFGQGTRLTVV.

CDR3 in amino acids: CATSQADHRGELFF. Written as DNA, the CDR3 is TGTGCCACCAGTCAGGCTGATCACCGGGGGGAGCTGTTTTTT. The rearrangement uses TRBV24-1 and TRBJ2-2, with no clear D. The germline gives CDR1 KGHDR, CDR2 SFDVKD. This CDR3 has 14 residues. Trimming removed 6 bases from V and 8 bases from J, with 15 bases in between.

J is TRBJ1-5 and V is TRBV12-3 or TRBV12-4; no definite D call. This CDR3 has 12 amino acids. Trimming cost V 3 bases and J 6 bases, with 6 bases left between them. As DNA, the CDR3 is TGTGCCAGCAGTTTCTCTGGTCAGCCCCAGCATTTT. It encodes CASSFSGQPQHF.

The CDR3 region is CASSLVGYTEAFF. Here the CDR3 DNA reads TGTGCCAGCAGTTTAGTCGGATACACTGAAGCTTTCTTT. The V and J genes are TRBV12-3 or TRBV12-4 and TRBJ1-1, with no clear D. V was pared by 1 base and J by 3 bases, with 6 bases between. The CDR3 runs to 13 residues.

The rearrangement joins TRBV6-5 to TRBJ1-3; D not resolved. The CDR3 consists of 15 residues. V was shortened by 2 bases and J by 0 bases, with 8 bases between the two germline ends. Germline values: CDR1 MNHEY, CDR2 SVGAGI. The CDR3 sequence: CASSYGVTSGNTIYF. The CDR3 DNA reads as TGTGCCAGCAGTTACGGGGTAACCTCTGGAAACACCATATATTTT.

The rearrangement uses TRBV27 and TRBJ2-7; D not certain. V was clipped by 4 bases and J by 2 bases, with 6 bases between them. This CDR3 is built from 12 residues. From germline, CDR1 is MNHEY and CDR2 SMNVEV (reference sequence). As DNA, the CDR3 is TGTGCCAGCAGTTCCCCCACCTACGAGCAGTACTTC. Translation: CASSSPTYEQYF.

V gene TRBV5-4 combines with J gene TRBJ1-4, with 7 positions matching TRBD1. After removal of 0 bases from V and 5 bases from J, the junction contained 4 bases not matched to a gene. The CDR3 runs 15 residues. The germline gives CDR1 SGHNT, CDR2 YYREEE (reference sequence). CDR3 DNA sequence: TGTGCCAGCAGCTTGGCCACGACAGGGAATGAAAAACTGTTTTTT. It specifies CASSLATTGNEKLFF.

This clone was counted a few times. This chain connects TRBV10-3 to TRBJ1-4, with D unclear. CDR3 length: 13 amino acids. Germline V gene data show CDR1 as ENHRY and CDR2 as SYGVKD. V dropped 10 bases and J dropped 0 bases, with 9 bases sitting between them. CDR3 DNA sequence: TGTGCCAGCAACAGTGCAACTAATGAAAAACTGTTTTTT. It codes for CASNSATNEKLFF.

The chain links TRBV25-1 to TRBJ1-1; D perhaps matches TRBD1 (5 bases). The V end lost 6 bases, the J end lost 0 bases, and 14 bases lay between the germline ends. CDR1 and CDR2 from the germline V gene are MGHDK and SYGVNS. There are 15 residues in the CDR3. DNA for the CDR3: TGTGCCAGCAGGAGAGAGGGCAGGGTGAACACTGAAGCTTTCTTT. Translation gives CASRREGRVNTEAFF.

This chain connects TRBV4-2 to TRBJ1-6; D is perhaps TRBD1 (5 bases). V was cut by 0 bases and J by 10 bases, with 13 bases left in between. CDR3 length: 15 amino acids. Germline V lookup: CDR1 LGHNA, CDR2 YNFKEQ. The CDR3 DNA follows: TGTGCCAGCAGCCAAGATGAAGGGGAATGGTCACCCCTCCACTTT. Translated, it gives CASSQDEGEWSPLHF.

The chain employs TRBV30 and TRBJ1-5; maybe TRBD1 (6 bases). Germline V gene sequence: CDR1 GTSNPN, CDR2 SVGIG (reference sequence). The V and J ends lost 1 base and 11 bases respectively, with 15 bases between them. The CDR3 runs to 13 residues. In DNA form, the CDR3 reads TGTGCCTGGAGTGCGGAGGGGGGGACGTCCCAGCATTTT. This sequence encodes CAWSAEGGTSQHF.

The chain joins TRBV27 to TRBJ2-7; no firm D call. Trimming took 8 bases from V and 6 from J, leaving 14 bases between them. In germline, CDR1 is MNHEY, CDR2 SMNVEV (reference sequence). The CDR3 length is 12 residues. CDR3 coding DNA: TGTGCCAGCCGGTCGTCGGGCGGCGAGCAGTACTTC. Its protein is CASRSSGGEQYF.

The gene calls are TRBV5-6 and TRBJ1-2, with 12 bases fitting TRBD1. This CDR3 is built from 18 residues. Looked up from germline, CDR1 is SGHDT and CDR2 is YYEEEE. V lost 4 bases to trimming and J lost 7 bases; unmatched junction nucleotides: 17. The CDR3: CASSPPGQGALKIFGYTF. The DNA of the CDR3 is TGTGCCAGCAGCCCGCCGGGACAGGGGGCGCTGAAGATTTTTGGCTACACCTTC.

This clone was counted once. The rearrangement uses TRBV9 and TRBJ1-2, with a weak D call TRBD1 (6 bases). Between the trimmed V and J ends, which lost 3 bases and 4 bases, there was a span of 19 bases. CDR3 length: 16 amino acids. The V gene's germline CDR1 is SGDLS and CDR2 YYNGEE. The CDR3 DNA follows: TGTGCCAGCAGCGGCCCGCGGGGGCGTCAGGCCTATGGCTACACCTTC. Protein: CASSGPRGRQAYGYTF.